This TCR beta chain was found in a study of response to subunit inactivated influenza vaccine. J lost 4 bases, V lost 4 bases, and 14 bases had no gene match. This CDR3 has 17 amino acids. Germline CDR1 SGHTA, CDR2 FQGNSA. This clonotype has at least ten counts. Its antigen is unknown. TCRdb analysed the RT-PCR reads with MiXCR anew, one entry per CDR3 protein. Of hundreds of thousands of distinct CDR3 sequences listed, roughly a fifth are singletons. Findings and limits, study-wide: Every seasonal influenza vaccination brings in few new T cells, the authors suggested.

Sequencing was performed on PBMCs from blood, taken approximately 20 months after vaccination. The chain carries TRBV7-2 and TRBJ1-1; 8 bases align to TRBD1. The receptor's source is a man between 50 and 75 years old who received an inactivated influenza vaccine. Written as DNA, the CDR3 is TGTGCCAGCAGCTATACCCGGACAGGGAGGGTTGGCACTGAAGCTTTCTTT. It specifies CASSYTRTGRVGTEAFF.